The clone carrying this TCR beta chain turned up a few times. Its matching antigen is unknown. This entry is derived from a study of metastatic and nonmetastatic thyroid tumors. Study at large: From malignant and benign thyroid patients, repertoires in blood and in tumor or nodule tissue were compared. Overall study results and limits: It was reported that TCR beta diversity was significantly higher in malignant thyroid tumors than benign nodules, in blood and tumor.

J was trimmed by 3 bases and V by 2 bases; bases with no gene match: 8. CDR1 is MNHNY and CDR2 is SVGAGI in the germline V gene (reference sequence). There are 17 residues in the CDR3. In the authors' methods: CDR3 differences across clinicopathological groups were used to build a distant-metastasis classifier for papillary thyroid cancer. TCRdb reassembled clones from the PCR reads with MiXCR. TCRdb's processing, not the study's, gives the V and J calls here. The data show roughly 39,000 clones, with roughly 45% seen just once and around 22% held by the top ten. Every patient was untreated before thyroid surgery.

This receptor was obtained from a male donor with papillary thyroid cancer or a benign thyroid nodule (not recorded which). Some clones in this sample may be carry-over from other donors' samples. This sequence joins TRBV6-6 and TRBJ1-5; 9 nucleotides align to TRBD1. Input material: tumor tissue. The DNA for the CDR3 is TGTGCCAGCAGTTACCCCGGACAGGGGACCGTCAATCAGCCCCAGCATTTT. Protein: CASSYPGQGTVNQPQHF.